This T cell receptor (beta chain) was captured in a study of T cell clonality in common variable immunodeficiency (dated by TCRdb to between 2014 and 2016). CVID samples and control samples contributed equivalent amounts of genomic DNA as sequencing input. For every sample, a 60 bp segment covering the rearranged TCRbeta CDR3 region was amplified and then sequenced. The immunoSEQ assay, a bias-corrected multiplex PCR with high-throughput sequencing, was employed for TCRbeta amplification. The paper's processing steps were these. Every unique nucleotide sequence was considered a clone and was annotated with V, D and J genes, copy number and frequency. Sequences were labeled productive if in frame, and non-productive if out of frame or containing stop codons. As previously described, clonality was calculated on the basis of Shannon's entropy. The predicted amino acid sequences of productive clones were used to derive the mean CDR3 Kyte-Doolittle hydropathy. Scaled V gene usage was hierarchically clustered using Manhattan distance and complete linkage with the R hclust function. Sharing of clones by CDR3 amino acid sequence was evaluated through resampling of 12 repertoires per group over 100 rounds. The repertoires were searched for around 72 published EBV-specific and roughly 240 published CMV-specific TCRbeta sequences. A couple of CVID samples yielding fewer than 10,000 sequences were excluded from analysis, leaving 42 CVID repertoires. TCRdb took over this immuneACCESS table, retaining in-frame rearrangements with V and J assigned. Such tables are incomplete; in checked studies, under half of the missing clones stem from an unresolved V gene, and the remainder is unexplained. D and trimming were read from the DNA, whereas the V and J calls and clone size are those reported in that table. The table records 45,000 to 60,000 clones for this sample, and not one of them appears only once. Less than 6.5% of the sample lies in the top ten.

Note on this clone: Its antigen is still unknown. A much larger clone is a single base away; this may be a read error. The CDR3 is cut off 3 residues early in the read; its end comes from the germline J gene.

Per the germline V gene, SNHLY is the CDR1 and FYNNEI is the CDR2. From the cysteine through the phenylalanine, the CDR3 covers 17 amino acids. Sequencing covers 42 bases of the CDR3, shown here with the frame starting at base 1. What the work shows at the level of the full study, not this receptor alone: Reportedly, TCRbeta sequences from CVID had fewer deletions and N-nucleotide insertions, and highly modified clones with 13 or more V deletions were absent from CVID. Differences among patients in the CVID cohort limited the correlations between repertoire features and clinical complications. Even though DNA input was equal, the average per sample came to some 82,000 unique sequences for controls compared with 25,000 to 35,000 for CVID samples. Healthy controls shared more TCRbeta clones with each other than CVID subjects shared among themselves (p < 0.0001). Increased TCRbeta clonality was found in CVID subjects compared with healthy controls (t-test p = 0.018), with the increase being most characteristic of about a third of subjects. It was noted by the authors that sequencing of the repertoires of T cell subpopulations would be needed to clarify the cause of the increased clonality in CVID.

Most of the CVID patients and most of the healthy controls were of Caucasian heritage. Heparinized peripheral whole blood samples of about 5 to 9 ml were collected from each donor. TCRbeta CDR3 repertoires were sequenced from genomic DNA of adults with common variable immune deficiency (CVID) and healthy adult controls. A total of around 22 healthy adult volunteers (approximately 12 female and ten or so male; age range roughly 23 to 75 years, mean age about 35) were included in the control group. Diluted blood was subjected to density centrifugation over Hypaque 1077 or Ficoll-Paque for isolation of peripheral blood mononuclear cells. Genomic DNA was extracted from unsorted mononuclear cells by Qiagen column purification or by a centrifugation-based method.

The chain was built from TRBV2 and TRBJ2-3; the D gene is perhaps TRBD1, on 5 matching bases. The sequencing sample was made of peripheral blood mononuclear cells. This sequence originates from a person between 18 and 75 years old in good health. This receptor has the CDR3 CASSEAQAYWGNQPQYF. The sequenced CDR3 bases are TGTGCCAGCAGTGAAGCCCAGGCCTACTGGGGCAATCAGCCG.